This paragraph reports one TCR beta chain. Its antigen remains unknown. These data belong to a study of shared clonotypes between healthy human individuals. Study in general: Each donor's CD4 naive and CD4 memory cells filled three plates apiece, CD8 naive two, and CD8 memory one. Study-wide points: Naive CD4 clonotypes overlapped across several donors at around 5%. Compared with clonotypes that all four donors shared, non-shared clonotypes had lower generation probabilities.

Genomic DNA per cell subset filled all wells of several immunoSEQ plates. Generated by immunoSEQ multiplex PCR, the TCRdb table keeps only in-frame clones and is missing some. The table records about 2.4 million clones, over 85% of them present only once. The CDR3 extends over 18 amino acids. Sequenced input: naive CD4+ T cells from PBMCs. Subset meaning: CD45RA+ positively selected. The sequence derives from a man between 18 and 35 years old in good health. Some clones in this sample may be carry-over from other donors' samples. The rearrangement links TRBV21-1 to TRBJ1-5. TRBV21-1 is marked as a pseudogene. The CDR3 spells CASSKRGGRRMSNQPQHF. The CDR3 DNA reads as TGTGCCAGCAGCAAAAGGGGGGGGAGACGGATGTCCAATCAGCCCCAGCATTTT.